This is a list of T cell receptor beta chains from one sample in a study of blood T cell repertoires in COVID-19. Repertoires were generated with immunoSEQ multiplex PCR, while TCRdb's copy carries only in-frame clones and drops some. The table shows 95,000 or so clones, with more than 65% occurring only once. The source material was peripheral blood. Receptors were obtained from a man at least 80 years old with active or convalescent COVID-19. CDR3s include the opening cysteine and the closing phenylalanine or tryptophan. The D gene is left open where the match is weak. Rows may omit the clone size; those that give it use once, few, many or a size class.

clone size | D gene | J gene | CDR3 length | V gene | CDR3 DNA | CDR3 protein
few | TRBD1 | TRBJ1-5 | 16 | TRBV23-1 | TGCGCCAGCAGATCTGGGACAGGGTATAGCAATCAGCCCCAGCATTTT | CASRSGTGYSNQPQHF
- | TRBD2 | TRBJ2-5 | 14 | TRBV27 | TGTGCCAGCAGTTTGGGGGGGTTTGGAGAGACCCAGTACTTC | CASSLGGFGETQYF
- | TRBD1 | TRBJ1-2 | 16 | TRBV6-2/TRBV6-3 | TGTGCCAGCAGTCGGCCCTACGCGCGGACAGGGGGTGGCTACACCTTC | CASSRPYARTGGGYTF
- | - | TRBJ1-4 | 14 | TRBV7-2 | TGTGCCAGCAGCTCCGGCGGGGGGGACGAAAAACTGTTTTTT | CASSSGGGDEKLFF
- | - | TRBJ2-2 | 14 | TRBV11-2 | TGTGCCAGCTTAAGATCCGGAGGCACCGGGGAGCTGTTTTTT | CASLRSGGTGELFF
- | - | TRBJ2-5 | 14 | TRBV29-1 | TGCAGCGGCCAGCGAGTTGGCGCGCGAGAGACCCAGTACTTC | CSGQRVGARETQYF
- | TRBD1 | TRBJ2-7 | 15 | TRBV27 | TGTGCCAGCAGTCTATCCGGGACAGGAGCCTACGAGCAGTACTTC | CASSLSGTGAYEQYF
- | TRBD1 | TRBJ2-3 | 14 | TRBV7-2 | TGTGCCAGCAACCGCGGACAGGACTCAGATACGCAGTATTTT | CASNRGQDSDTQYF
- | - | TRBJ2-5 | 13 | TRBV5-1 | TGCGCCAGCAGCTCGGTCGTAGAAGAGACCCAGTACTTC | CASSSVVEETQYF
- | - | TRBJ2-3 | 15 | TRBV7-7 | TGTGCTAGCAGCACCTCCCACAGCTCCACAGATACGCAGTATTTT | CASSTSHSSTDTQYF
once | TRBD1 | TRBJ2-6 | 18 | TRBV5-5 | TGTGCCAGCAGCTTGGTTGGGACAGCTTCCTCTGGGGCCAACGTCCTGACTTTC | CASSLVGTASSGANVLTF